The 26 T cell receptor beta chains below come from one sample, sequenced in a study of CD8+CD57+ T cells in acquired aplastic anemia. The sequenced patients had an expansion of CD8+CD57+ cells seen by flow cytometry. Genomic DNA, the template, was used for profiling of the TCR beta VDJ and CDR3. One entry per CDR3 protein results from TCRdb running MiXCR on the reads. The sample lists approximately 220,000 distinct CDR3 sequences; under 55% were seen once. Sequencing was performed on sorted CD4+, CD8+, or CD8+CD57+ T cells (not recorded which) from PBMCs. The origin of the receptors is a human donor with aplastic anemia.

This clonotype was found many times. The chain recombines TRBV7-3 with TRBJ1-5, with 7 bases lining up with TRBD1. Unmatched junction bases numbered 12, after V lost 5 bases and J lost 8 bases. The germline gives CDR1 SGHTA, CDR2 FQGTGA. This CDR3 has 15 residues. CDR3 amino acids: CASSLLDREVEPQHF. The CDR3 DNA reads as TGTGCCAGCAGCCTCCTAGACAGGGAAGTTGAGCCCCAGCATTTT.

This chain uses TRBV5-1 with TRBJ2-1, with D perhaps matching TRBD2 (6 bases). Deletions cut 1 base from V and 8 bases from J, with 13 bases between. CDR3 length equals 14 residues. CDR1 and CDR2 (germline): SGHRS, YFSETQ. CDR3 sequence reads: CASSLWGEYDEQFF. The DNA of the CDR3 is TGCGCCAGCAGCTTGTGGGGGGAGTACGATGAGCAGTTCTTC.

This clonotype was observed many times. The rearrangement joins TRBV14 to TRBJ1-3; unclear D gene. In germline, CDR1 is SGHDN, CDR2 FVKESK. The CDR3 consists of 14 residues. V was shortened by 1 base and J by 2 bases, with 6 bases between the two germline ends. In DNA form, the CDR3 reads TGTGCCAGCAGCCAAGTGCTCACTGGAAACACCATATATTTT. Translated, it gives CASSQVLTGNTIYF.

The V call is TRBV20-1, the J call TRBJ1-1, with TRBD1 matching 9 bases. The CDR3 contains 12 residues. Germline assignment: CDR1 DFQATT and CDR2 SNEGSKA (reference sequence). Unmatched junction bases numbered 2, after V lost 5 bases and J lost 4 bases. In DNA, the CDR3 is TGCAGTGCTGCACAGGGGGCCACTGAAGCTTTCTTT. Translating it yields CSAAQGATEAFF.

This clonotype was seen ten or more times. V gene TRBV7-8 combines with J gene TRBJ1-2; D not resolved. CDR1 SGHVS and CDR2 FQNEAQ come from the germline V gene. This CDR3 contains 15 residues. V shed 1 base and J shed 0 bases, with 9 bases lying between them. The CDR3 sequence is CASSLEVRTNYGYTF. CDR3 coding DNA: TGTGCCAGCAGCTTAGAAGTGAGAACTAACTATGGCTACACCTTC.

This chain links TRBV2 with TRBJ2-5, with D possibly matching TRBD1 (5 bases). Germline V lookup: CDR1 SNHLY, CDR2 FYNNEI. The germline V and J ends were trimmed by 10 bases and 11 bases, with 23 bases remaining between them. This CDR3 is 13 amino acids long. The CDR3 bases are TGTGCCACCCGTAGAACCTCCCCCCGACAGCAGTACTTC. Translated: CATRRTSPRQQYF.

V is TRBV2 and J is TRBJ1-1; 8 bases line up with TRBD1. The trim removed 6 bases at V and 4 bases at J, leaving 7 bases unmatched. Germline values: CDR1 SNHLY, CDR2 FYNNEI. The CDR3 covers 14 residues. For the CDR3, the DNA is TGTGCCAGCAGGCAAACAGGGGGGGGCACTGAAGCTTTCTTT. Amino acid sequence: CASRQTGGGTEAFF.

This clonotype was detected only a few times. The chain uses TRBV7-9 and TRBJ1-2; 7 bases align to TRBD1. CDR3 size: 14 residues. The germline CDR1 and CDR2 sequences are SEHNR and FQNEAQ (reference sequence). Germline trimming cut 2 bases from V and 6 bases from J; bases unmatched to any gene: 6. The CDR3 sequence: CASSLPAGTDGYTF. The CDR3 coding sequence is TGTGCCAGCAGCTTACCTGCCGGGACAGATGGCTACACCTTC.

This clonotype occurred many times. This sequence joins TRBV11-2 and TRBJ1-4; D might be TRBD1 (5 bases). CDR3 length: 16 residues. Trimming took off 3 bases at V and 0 bases at J, with 11 bases between the two ends. Germline CDR1 and CDR2: SGHAT and FQNNGV. The CDR3 bases are TGTGCCAGCAGCTTTGGGCTCAGGGCAACTAATGAAAAACTGTTTTTT. It is translated as CASSFGLRATNEKLFF.

The sample holds a few counts of this clonotype. The rearrangement uses TRBV19 and TRBJ1-5; weak D call: TRBD1 (5 bases). This CDR3 has 13 amino acids. The V gene's germline CDR1 is LNHDA and CDR2 SQIVND (reference sequence). Trimming took off 6 bases at V and 10 bases at J, with 16 bases between the two ends. This chain's CDR3 is CASSNPGRSPQHF. The CDR3 nucleotides are TGTGCCAGTAGCAACCCGGGGCGAAGCCCCCAGCATTTT.

The chain combines TRBV7-9 with TRBJ2-7; D ambiguous. Germline assignment: CDR1 SEHNR and CDR2 FQNEAQ (reference sequence). There are 13 residues in the CDR3. V was shortened by 5 bases and J by 4 bases, with 12 bases between the two germline ends. The CDR3 region is CASSTWALYEQYF. The CDR3 DNA reads as TGTGCCAGCAGCACTTGGGCCTTATACGAGCAGTACTTC.

This clonotype has only a few counts. The gene calls are TRBV5-1 and TRBJ1-2; TRBD1 aligns across 7 bases. The germline V gene has CDR1 SGHRS and CDR2 YFSETQ. The junction had 9 bases not matched to a gene; V was cut back by 0 bases and J by 4 bases. This CDR3 is built from 16 residues. CDR3 in amino acids: CASSLGPPGQPYGYTF. DNA of the CDR3: TGCGCCAGCAGCTTGGGGCCCCCGGGACAGCCCTATGGCTACACCTTC.

This clonotype turned up a few times. The chain employs TRBV28 and TRBJ1-1; D is perhaps TRBD1 (5 bases). Deletions cut 6 bases from V and 1 base from J, with 18 bases between. Looked up from germline, CDR1 is MDHEN and CDR2 is SYDVKM. The CDR3 is 16 amino acids. DNA for the CDR3: TGTGCCAGCAGAAAGTCCACCGTCGGGGGGAACACTGAAGCTTTCTTT. Translating it yields CASRKSTVGGNTEAFF.

The chain carries TRBV14 and TRBJ1-2; D uncertain. CDR1 is SGHDN, CDR2 FVKESK, per germline. V lost 1 base and J 2 bases, leaving 8 bases between the germline ends. This CDR3 contains 14 residues. CDR3 in DNA: TGTGCCAGCAGCCAAGCAGCCAGGAACTATGGCTACACCTTC. The encoded protein is CASSQAARNYGYTF.

This clonotype was seen repeatedly, ten times or more. The gene calls are TRBV9 and TRBJ2-7; tentatively, D is TRBD1 (6 bases). V was clipped by 1 base and J by 3 bases, with 11 bases between them. The V gene's germline CDR1 is SGDLS and CDR2 YYNGEE. The CDR3 has 14 residues. CDR3 in DNA: TGTGCCAGCAGCGTACGGGACACCTTCTACGAGCAGTACTTC. Its protein is CASSVRDTFYEQYF.

This chain uses TRBV2 with TRBJ1-1; no definite D call. Germline V gives CDR1 SNHLY, CDR2 FYNNEI. V dropped 4 bases and J dropped 1 base, with 10 bases sitting between them. The CDR3 runs to 14 residues. The CDR3 sequence is CASSGRTWNTEAFF. The DNA of the CDR3 is TGTGCCAGCAGTGGACGAACTTGGAACACTGAAGCTTTCTTT.

This clonotype has more than one count but fewer than ten. J is TRBJ2-3 and V is TRBV30, with 9 bases that match TRBD1. Germline CDR1 GTSNPN, CDR2 SVGIG (reference sequence). Trimming at V came to 2 bases and at J to 6 bases, leaving 3 bases not matched to a gene. The CDR3 loop spans 13 amino acids. This chain's CDR3 is CAWSPGTGDTQYF. CDR3 nucleotides: TGTGCCTGGAGTCCCGGGACAGGGGATACGCAGTATTTT.

This clonotype was counted many times. The V call is TRBV19, the J call TRBJ1-5; D ambiguous. The germline V and J ends were trimmed by 3 bases and 0 bases, with 12 bases remaining between them. CDR3 length: 16 residues. Germline-derived CDR1 and CDR2 are LNHDA and SQIVND (reference sequence). CDR3 residues: CASSMWSSNSNQPQHF. The CDR3 DNA reads TGTGCCAGTAGTATGTGGTCTAGTAATAGCAATCAGCCCCAGCATTTT.

This clonotype was picked up many times. The rearrangement joins TRBV28 to TRBJ1-2, with no clear D. Germline CDR1 reads MDHEN; CDR2 reads SYDVKM. This CDR3 spans 13 amino acids. The germline V and J ends were trimmed by 3 bases and 4 bases, with 9 bases remaining between them. The DNA of the CDR3 is TGTGCCAGCAGTTTTTCTGGGTTCTATGGCTACACCTTC. This codes for CASSFSGFYGYTF.

Many counts were recorded for this clonotype. CDR3 bases: TGTGCCAGCAGTGAAGGGGACAGGGGACTACAGTTCTTC. This encodes CASSEGDRGLQFF. The rearrangement joins TRBV6-1 to TRBJ2-1; 10 bases are shared with TRBD1. CDR1 and CDR2 (germline): MNHNS, SASEGT. The CDR3 is made up of 13 amino acids. The V and J ends lost 1 base and 13 bases, in that order; junction bases with no gene match: 4.

The chain links TRBV6-5 to TRBJ2-7; tentative D call: TRBD2 (6 bases). CDR3 length: 16 amino acids. Germline CDR1 reads MNHEY; CDR2 reads SVGAGI. V lost 0 bases, J lost 0 bases, and 12 bases lay in between. The CDR3 DNA reads TGTGCCAGCAGTTACTCAGGGTGGGGGGACTCCTACGAGCAGTACTTC. Residues: CASSYSGWGDSYEQYF.

The chain has TRBV7-2 and TRBJ2-7, with 8 bases lining up with TRBD1. This CDR3 has 15 residues. J gave up 3 bases and V 5 bases, and 9 bases lay outside the gene matches. CDR1 and CDR2 from the germline V gene are SGHTA and FQGNSA. CDR3: CASSLSPGTGYEQYF. The CDR3 nucleotides are TGTGCCAGCAGCCTATCACCCGGGACAGGCTACGAGCAGTACTTC.

V usage is TRBV20-1 and J usage is TRBJ1-5; D gene unclear. The CDR3 is 13 amino acids. With 6 bases removed from V and 0 bases from J, the gap between germline ends came to 9 bases. CDR1 DFQATT and CDR2 SNEGSKA come from the germline V gene (reference sequence). CDR3 in amino acids: CSAQALSNQPQHF. In DNA, the CDR3 is TGCAGTGCCCAAGCCCTTAGCAATCAGCCCCAGCATTTT.

V is TRBV29-1 and J is TRBJ1-1; D gene ambiguous. CDR3 length equals 12 residues. CDR1 and CDR2 from the germline V gene are SQVTM and ANQGSEA. V was pared by 6 bases and J by 0 bases, with 8 bases between. CDR3 nucleotide sequence: TGCAGCGTGAAGGTCCTGAACACTGAAGCTTTCTTT. Residues: CSVKVLNTEAFF.

This clonotype showed up just once. This sequence joins TRBV5-6 and TRBJ1-3; 11 positions agree with TRBD1. The CDR3 sequence is 19 residues long. V was clipped by 2 bases and J by 0 bases; unmatched bases: 10. Germline V gene sequence: CDR1 SGHDT, CDR2 YYEEEE. The CDR3 DNA sequence: TGTGCCAGCAGCTTACTCGGGACAGGGGGTCAAAGCTCTGGAAACACCATATATTTT. Translated: CASSLLGTGGQSSGNTIYF.

The V gene is TRBV10-3, the J gene TRBJ2-1; possibly TRBD2 for D (7 bases). The CDR3 runs 14 residues. Looked up from germline, CDR1 is ENHRY and CDR2 is SYGVKD. V was shortened by 4 bases and J by 2 bases, with 9 bases between the two germline ends. Here the CDR3 reads CAISAGGPYNEQFF. The CDR3 DNA reads TGTGCCATCAGTGCCGGGGGGCCCTACAATGAGCAGTTCTTC.